This T cell receptor (beta chain) appears in the sequencing data of a study of blood T cell repertoires in COVID-19. Across the whole study: Samples came from the United States, Italy and Spain, spanning acute and convalescent COVID-19. From T cells, B-cell-depleted T cells, or PBMCs came the material, which was cDNA or gDNA.

Patients from Seattle were sampled longitudinally, starting during active infection. Trimming at V came to 1 base and at J to 8 bases, leaving 5 bases not matched to a gene. The CDR3 has 15 amino acids. Germline V gene sequence: CDR1 SGHTS, CDR2 YDEGEE. Authors' processing steps: Quantification of nucleated cells was approximated via reference gene primer amplification. Profiled with immunoSEQ multiplex PCR; TCRdb holds only in-frame clones, not every one. D and trimming come from the DNA, and the V and J calls and clone size come from that table. The sample carries 300,000 to 400,000 clones, 88% recorded once.

The clonotype comes from a woman under 40 with COVID-19, enrolled during active disease. Sample: peripheral blood. V and J are TRBV5-8 and TRBJ1-6; TRBD1 aligns across 8 bases. The CDR3 DNA follows: TGTGCCAGCAGCTTGACCGGACAGGGTGATTCACCCCTCCACTTT. It is translated as CASSLTGQGDSPLHF.